A selection of T cell receptor beta chains follows, all from one sample in a study of early T cells in non-severe SARS-CoV-2 infection. Using its own MiXCR run on the 5' RACE reads, TCRdb lists one record per CDR3 protein. The table lists 35,000 to 40,000 distinct CDR3 sequences, 3% to 4.5% of them singletons. The sample was whole blood. The receptors were sampled from an adult who was a healthcare worker with PCR-confirmed SARS-CoV-2 infection or an uninfected control (not recorded which). CDR3s include the opening cysteine and the closing phenylalanine or tryptophan. Each record gives: J gene, clone size, V gene, D gene, CDR3 DNA, CDR3 protein. A D gene is named only where the DNA matches it firmly. For some rows the clone size is stated as once, few or many, or as a class when expanded; others skip it.

>TRBJ1-2|many|TRBV5-1|.
TGCGCCAGCAGCTTGAGACCCGATGCTAACTATGGCTACACCTTC
CASSLRPDANYGYTF
>TRBJ2-6|many|TRBV7-2|TRBD1
TGTGCCAGCAGCCCACGTCCCTACCAGGGGGCGCTGACTGGGGCCAACGTCCTGACTTTC
CASSPRPYQGALTGANVLTF
>TRBJ2-5|.|TRBV6-6|.
TGTGCCAGCAGTTACTCTTTGGAGACCCAGTACTTC
CASSYSLETQYF
>TRBJ2-7|many|TRBV15|.
TGTGCCACCAGCACCGGGCGGGGTCTGAGCTCCTACGAGCAGTACTTC
CATSTGRGLSSYEQYF
>TRBJ2-4|many|TRBV19|.
TGTGCCAGTGCTGACAGAACACTAGCCAAAAACATTCAGTACTTC
CASADRTLAKNIQYF
>TRBJ2-1|.|TRBV7-2|.
TGTGCCAGCAGCTTAATGGGGGGACTGAATGAGCAGTTCTTC
CASSLMGGLNEQFF
>TRBJ1-1|many|TRBV19|.
TGTGCCAGTGACAGTGCCAGTGAAGCTTTCTTT
CASDSASEAFF
>TRBJ2-7|few|TRBV10-3|.
TGTGCCATCAGTGAGTCCGGATACGAGCAGTACTTC
CAISESGYEQYF
>TRBJ2-1|many|TRBV12-3/TRBV12-4|TRBD2
TGTGCCAGCAGTCTCGGACTAGCGGAGTACAATGAGCAGTTCTTC
CASSLGLAEYNEQFF
>TRBJ2-1|few|TRBV5-1|TRBD2
TGCGCCAGCGGGGTCACGCGGGAGTCATACAATGAGCAGTTCTTC
CASGVTRESYNEQFF
>TRBJ1-2|many|TRBV29-1|TRBD1
TGCAGCGTGGAAACACAGGGGGCGGATGGCTACACCTTC
CSVETQGADGYTF
>TRBJ2-1|.|TRBV2|.
TGTGCCAGTAATCGGGGGTTCTCCTACAATGAGCAGTTCTTC
CASNRGFSYNEQFF
>TRBJ2-2|many|TRBV27|TRBD2
TGTGCCAGCAGTTTGCCGGGACTAGTGGGTCTGGGTAACCTTAACACCGGGGAGCTGTTTTTT
CASSLPGLVGLGNLNTGELFF
>TRBJ2-1|once|TRBV7-3|.
TGTGCCAGCAGCTTAAACCCTAGCTCGGGTAGCTCCTTCAATGAGCAGTTCTTC
CASSLNPSSGSSFNEQFF
>TRBJ1-1|many|TRBV20-1|TRBD1
TGCAGTGCTAGTAAACAGGGGCTTGCGGCTTTCTTT
CSASKQGLAAFF
>TRBJ2-1|medium-sized|TRBV6-1|.
TGTGCCAGCAGTGAACAGAAGGGAGCTGAGCAGTTCTTC
CASSEQKGAEQFF
>TRBJ2-7|many|TRBV5-1|.
TGCGCCAGCAGCGTCCGGGACTCGAGCTCCTACGAGCAGTACTTC
CASSVRDSSSYEQYF
>TRBJ2-3|.|TRBV20-1|.
TGCAGTGCTAGAGGGACTGTTTTCACAGATCCGCAGTATTTT
CSARGTVFTDPQYF
>TRBJ1-1|once|TRBV10-3|.
TGTGCCATTCGGGACCCAAGAATGGGTGAAGCTTACTTT
CAIRDPRMGEAYF
>TRBJ1-4|many|TRBV14|.
TGTGCCAGCAGCCAAGAAGGGTGGGCCCCTCTGGGTGAAAAACTGTTTTTT
CASSQEGWAPLGEKLFF
>TRBJ2-2|many|TRBV9|.
TGTGCCAGCAGCGTAGGCGGGCGGGAGAACACCGGGGAGCTGTTTTTT
CASSVGGRENTGELFF
>TRBJ2-7|many|TRBV28|.
TGTGCCAGCAGTTTAGGGGCGAAACCCTACGAGCAGTACTTC
CASSLGAKPYEQYF
>TRBJ2-3|many|TRBV10-3|.
TGTGCCATCAGGGGGGCGGGTGCAGATACGCAGTATTTT
CAIRGAGADTQYF
>TRBJ1-1|many|TRBV12-3/TRBV12-4|.
TGTGCCAGCAGACCAAACAGGGCGAACACTGAAGCTTTCTTT
CASRPNRANTEAFF
>TRBJ2-1|.|TRBV29-1|TRBD2
TGCAGCGTTGAAGATCAAGCTAGCGGGGCCCCCTACAATGAGCAGTTCTTC
CSVEDQASGAPYNEQFF
>TRBJ2-3|many|TRBV28|.
TGTGCCAGCAGTTTAAGGGGTAGAACAGATACGCAGTATTTT
CASSLRGRTDTQYF
>TRBJ2-2|many|TRBV12-3/TRBV12-4|.
TGTGCCAGCAGTTTAGCGGGGGCTATCACCGGGGAGCTGTTTTTT
CASSLAGAITGELFF
>TRBJ2-7|many|TRBV6-5|TRBD1
TGTGCCAGCAGTTACGGGGGACAGGGGGTAAGATACGAGCAGTACTTC
CASSYGGQGVRYEQYF
>TRBJ2-1|many|TRBV5-1|TRBD1
TGCGCCAGCAGCCGGGACAGCCCTTACAATGAGCAGTTCTTC
CASSRDSPYNEQFF
>TRBJ2-5|many|TRBV18|.
TGTGCCAGCTCACCAGGGCAGCAAGAGACCCAGTACTTC
CASSPGQQETQYF
>TRBJ2-7|few|TRBV7-2|TRBD1
TGTGCCAGCAGCTTTATGACAGGGCAATCGAACGAGCAGTACTTC
CASSFMTGQSNEQYF
>TRBJ1-2|many|TRBV5-4|.
TGTGCCAGCAGCCATCGGACAAGCTATGGCTACACCTTC
CASSHRTSYGYTF
>TRBJ2-1|many|TRBV28|.
TGTGCCAGCACCGGGGATGAGCAGTTCTTC
CASTGDEQFF
>TRBJ2-5|many|TRBV18|TRBD2
TGTGCCAGCTCACCTGGACTAGCTGCCGAAGAGACCCAGTACTTC
CASSPGLAAEETQYF
>TRBJ2-1|many|TRBV27|.
TGTGCCAGTGGACCGACGCTGGGGTACAATGAGCAGTTCTTC
CASGPTLGYNEQFF
>TRBJ2-3|once|TRBV12-3/TRBV12-4|.
TGTGCCAGCAGCCCCAGGGGCTCGATTAGAACAGATACGCAGTATTTT
CASSPRGSIRTDTQYF
>TRBJ1-6|many|TRBV28|.
TGTGCCAGCGGCCTCCAAGGATCTGTCTTGAATTCACCCCTCCACTTT
CASGLQGSVLNSPLHF
>TRBJ2-1|many|TRBV29-1|.
TGCAGCGTTGAATGGGGGGTTGGGAATGAGCAGTTCTTC
CSVEWGVGNEQFF
>TRBJ2-3|few|TRBV29-1|.
TGCAGCGTTTCCCTCGCGGGGATAGAACCGTATACGCAGTATTTT
CSVSLAGIEPYTQYF
>TRBJ1-1|many|TRBV24-1|.
TGTGCCACCAGTGCAAGCGGGAGGAACACTGAAGCTTTCTTT
CATSASGRNTEAFF
>TRBJ2-7|many|TRBV4-1|TRBD2
TGCGCCAGCAGCCGGACTAGCGGGAGTACCTACGAGCAGTACTTC
CASSRTSGSTYEQYF
>TRBJ2-3|many|TRBV23-1|.
.
CASSLTRDRTCSIRSIF
>TRBJ1-2|many|TRBV5-6|TRBD1
TGTGCCAGCAGCTTGGTAGGGACAGGCTATGGCTACACCTTC
CASSLVGTGYGYTF
>TRBJ1-2|many|TRBV20-1|TRBD1
TGCAGTGCCCCCAAGCCCTCGGGACAGGGAAATGGCTACACCTTC
CSAPKPSGQGNGYTF
>TRBJ2-2|many|TRBV19|.
TGTGCCAGTAGTCAAAATCTAGGGACTTACACCGGGGAGCTGTTTTTT
CASSQNLGTYTGELFF
>TRBJ2-2|.|TRBV7-9|TRBD1
TGTGCCAGCAGCCCAGCCGGGACAGTGAACACCGGGGAGCTGTTTTTT
CASSPAGTVNTGELFF
>TRBJ2-3|many|TRBV4-3|.
TGCGCCAGCAGCCAAGATCTTAATTCGCTGGATACGCAGTATTTT
CASSQDLNSLDTQYF
>TRBJ2-6|many|TRBV27|TRBD2
TGTGCCAGCAGTTTCGCGGGAGGGGGCTCTGGGGCCAACGTCCTGACTTTC
CASSFAGGGSGANVLTF
>TRBJ1-6|many|TRBV10-3|.
TGTGCCATCAGTGTTCAGGATAATAATTCACCCCTCCACTTT
CAISVQDNNSPLHF